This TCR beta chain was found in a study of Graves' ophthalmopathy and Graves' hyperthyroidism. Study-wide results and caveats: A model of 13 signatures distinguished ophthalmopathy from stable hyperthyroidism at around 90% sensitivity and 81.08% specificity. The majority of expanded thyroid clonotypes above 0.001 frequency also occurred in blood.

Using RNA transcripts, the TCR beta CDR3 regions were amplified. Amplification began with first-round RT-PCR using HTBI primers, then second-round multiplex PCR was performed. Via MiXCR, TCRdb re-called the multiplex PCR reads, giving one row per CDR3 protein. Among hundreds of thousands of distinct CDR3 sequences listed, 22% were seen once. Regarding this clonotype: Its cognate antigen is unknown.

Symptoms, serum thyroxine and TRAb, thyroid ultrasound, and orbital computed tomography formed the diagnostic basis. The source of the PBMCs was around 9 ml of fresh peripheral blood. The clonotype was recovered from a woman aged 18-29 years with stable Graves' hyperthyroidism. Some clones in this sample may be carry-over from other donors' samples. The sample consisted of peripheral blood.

The CDR3: CASSLTTGGNTIYF. CDR3 bases: TGTGCCAGCAGTTTAACAACGGGGGGAAACACCATATATTTT. The chain couples TRBV28 to TRBJ1-3; no firm D call. The CDR3 totals 14 residues. V was trimmed by 2 bases and J by 4 bases, leaving 9 bases between them. Germline CDR1 MDHEN, CDR2 SYDVKM.